The 3 T cell receptor beta chains below were found in one sample sequenced in a study of shared clonotypes between healthy human individuals. Terminally differentiated effector memory CD45RA+ cells were left out of the naive CD8 fraction, which was CD45RO-negative and positively selected for CCR7. TCRdb's copy holds only in-frame clones and misses some; the assay was immunoSEQ multiplex PCR. This sample yields under 2,000,000 clones, of which approximately 95% are seen a single time; more than 0.9% belongs to the top ten. The sample was naive CD8+ T cells sorted from blood. The receptors were sampled from a man between 18 and 35 years old in good health.

The gene calls are TRBV4-1 and TRBJ1-5, with 8 bases matching TRBD1. The CDR3 loop spans 15 amino acids. Germline V lookup: CDR1 MGHRA, CDR2 YSYEKL. V was pared by 1 base and J by 6 bases, with 5 bases of the junction left unmatched. CDR3 region: CASSQGVTGGQPQHF. The CDR3 bases are TGCGCCAGCAGCCAAGGCGTCACAGGGGGTCAGCCCCAGCATTTT.

The chain links TRBV25-1 to TRBJ1-6; 8 nucleotides agree with TRBD1. The ends lost 8 bases at V and 6 bases at J; junction bases unmatched: 9. This CDR3 contains 15 residues. CDR1 and CDR2 (germline): MGHDK, SYGVNS. The CDR3, as DNA: TGTGCCAGCGGTAGGGCAGGGGGCTTTAATTCACCCCTCCACTTT. Translation: CASGRAGGFNSPLHF.

The V and J genes are TRBV4-3 and TRBJ2-1; a weak D match, TRBD1 (6 bases). Germline lookup yields CDR1 LGHNA and CDR2 YSLEER. Trimming pared 4 bases from V and 8 bases from J, leaving 15 bases between. The CDR3 consists of 14 residues. The CDR3 bases are TGCGCCAGCAGCCGGACGACAGGAACAGATGAGCAGTTCTTC. Protein sequence: CASSRTTGTDEQFF.